Below are 5 T cell receptor beta chains sequenced from a single sample in a study of T-cell reconstitution after alpha-beta-depleted transplantation in children. Using unique molecular identifiers, the investigators prepared the TCRbeta library. Each CDR3 protein is one row after TCRdb ran MiXCR on the PCR reads. Altogether roughly 670,000 distinct CDR3 sequences are present, around 13% being singletons, with the ten largest covering 0.65% to 0.9%. The specimen was PBMCs, collected before TCRalphabeta/CD19-depleted stem cell transplant. The receptors were gathered from a girl aged 2 to 9 with congenital amegakaryocytic thrombocytopenia, due to receive a stem cell transplant.

The chain uses TRBV6-1 and TRBJ2-7, with 11 bases identical to TRBD2. The V gene end was trimmed by 6 bases and the J gene end by 11 bases; junction bases not matched to a gene: 18. CDR3 size: 16 residues. Germline V gene sequence: CDR1 MNHNS, CDR2 SASEGT. CDR3: CASSPQPELAGVSEYF. CDR3 DNA sequence: TGTGCCAGCAGCCCACAGCCAGAACTAGCGGGGGTCTCTGAGTACTTC.

This clonotype was seen repeatedly, ten times or more. V usage is TRBV12-3 or TRBV12-4 and J usage is TRBJ2-7; D may match TRBD1 or TRBD2 (6 bases each). The CDR3 is 13 residues long. V lost 4 bases and J 1 base, leaving 8 bases between the germline ends. CDR3 DNA sequence: TGTGCCAGCAGTTGGGGGGCTTCCTACGAGCAGTACTTC. Translating gives CASSWGASYEQYF.

This rearrangement joins TRBV19 to TRBJ2-3; D might be TRBD1 or TRBD2, each matching 5 bases. Germline V gene data show CDR1 as LNHDA and CDR2 as SQIVND (reference sequence). The CDR3 covers 13 residues. V shed 10 bases and J shed 7 bases, with 18 bases lying between them. This CDR3 is CATQPGPTYTQYF. CDR3 sequence (DNA): TGTGCCACCCAACCGGGACCAACTTATACGCAGTATTTT.

Worth noting for this clonotype: Being one base from a much bigger clone, this may be a read error. This chain links TRBV12-3 or TRBV12-4 with TRBJ2-2; the D gene is possibly TRBD2 (5 bases). V was trimmed by 3 bases and J by 3 bases, leaving 14 bases between them. CDR3 length: 16 amino acids. The CDR3 loop reads CASSFGSRADTGELFF. CDR3 nucleotide sequence: TGTGCCAGCAGTTTTGGATCGAGGGCTGACACCGGGGAGCTGTTTTTT.

This clonotype has a count of ten or more. The J gene is TRBJ2-7, the V gene TRBV13, with D hard to call. Between the trimmed V and J ends, which lost 2 bases and 2 bases, there was a span of 10 bases. CDR1 and CDR2 (germline): PRHDT, FYEKMQ (reference sequence). This CDR3 is built from 14 residues. This chain's CDR3 is CASSLTDLTYEQYF. CDR3 DNA: TGTGCCAGCAGCTTAACGGACCTCACCTACGAGCAGTACTTC.